Listed below are T cell receptor beta chains from one sample, sequenced in a study of Ad26.COV2.S vaccination and SARS-CoV-2 variants. Method: immunoSEQ multiplex PCR; TCRdb's copy keeps in-frame clones and lacks some. The table has a few hundred thousand clones, approximately 90% seen once. The sequenced sample was peripheral blood, obtained in a trial of Ad26.COV2.S vaccine versus placebo. The receptors originated from a person between 18 and 65 years old who received the Ad26.COV2.S COVID-19 vaccine or a placebo. Both conserved end residues are part of each CDR3. Each record gives: D gene, V gene, J gene, clone size, CDR3 DNA, CDR3 protein. D genes are given only for firm matches. Clone size is stated in some rows and not others, as once, few, many or a class when expanded.

.	TRBV6-2/TRBV6-3	TRBJ2-7	.	TGTGCCAGCAGTTTCGGGACCCCCTACGAGCAGTACTTC	CASSFGTPYEQYF
TRBD2	TRBV19	TRBJ2-5	.	TGTGCCAGTAGTAAGCGGGAGGGCAAAGAGACCCAGTACTTC	CASSKREGKETQYF
.	TRBV19	TRBJ1-2	once	TGTGCCAGTAGAAAGATCGGGCAAAACTATGGCTACACCTTC	CASRKIGQNYGYTF
TRBD1	TRBV7-9	TRBJ1-2	.	TGTGCCAGCAGCCCCACAGGGGCCCACTATGGCTACACCTTC	CASSPTGAHYGYTF
.	TRBV19	TRBJ2-5	.	TGTGCCAGTAGTGGAGCTCAAGAGACCCAGTACTTC	CASSGAQETQYF
TRBD1	TRBV7-9	TRBJ1-1	once	TGTGCCAGCAATAAACAGGGGGCTGAAGCTTTCTTT	CASNKQGAEAFF
.	TRBV27	TRBJ1-1	.	TGTGCCAGCAGTTTAGGGACGGGGAACACTGAAGCTTTCTTT	CASSLGTGNTEAFF
TRBD1	TRBV6-5	TRBJ2-3	.	TGTGCCAGCAGACCAGGACAGGCTAGCACAGATACGCAGTATTTT	CASRPGQASTDTQYF
.	TRBV27	TRBJ1-6	once	TGTGCCAGCAGACCCGATCCACAGGTCTATAATTCACCCCTCCACTTT	CASRPDPQVYNSPLHF
TRBD2	TRBV19	TRBJ2-2	.	TGTGCCAGTAAATGGACTAGCGGGGCCGGGGAGCTGTTTTTT	CASKWTSGAGELFF
TRBD1	TRBV7-6	TRBJ1-5	.	TGTGCCAGCAGCATCCATCCGGGACAGGGGGATAGCAATCAGCCCCAGCATTTT	CASSIHPGQGDSNQPQHF
.	TRBV3-1/TRBV3-2	TRBJ2-3	.	TGTGCCAGCAGCCAAGATAGTGCGTGGACAGATACGCAGTATTTT	CASSQDSAWTDTQYF
.	TRBV14	TRBJ1-3	.	TGTGCCAGCAGCCCCGGACGGACATCTGGAAACACCATATATTTT	CASSPGRTSGNTIYF
TRBD1	TRBV4-3	TRBJ1-3	.	TGCGCCAGCAGCGGGACAGGAGGGGTTGGAAACACCATATATTTT	CASSGTGGVGNTIYF
.	TRBV12-3/TRBV12-4	TRBJ2-2	.	TGTGCCAGCACCCTCCAGGTAGCCGGGGAGCTGTTTTTT	CASTLQVAGELFF
.	TRBV9	TRBJ1-6	.	TGTGCCAGCAGCCCCCCCGGGACAAATAATTCACCCCTCCACTTT	CASSPPGTNNSPLHF
.	TRBV27	TRBJ1-5	.	TGTGCCAGCAGTTTAAGTGGCGAGAGCAATCAGCCCCAGCATTTT	CASSLSGESNQPQHF
.	TRBV4-1	TRBJ1-2	once	TGCGCCAGCAGCCCCCCGGCGATTAACTATGGCTACACCTTC	CASSPPAINYGYTF
.	TRBV5-1	TRBJ1-3	few	TGCGCCAGCAGCTTGTCCCCGGGGCCGGGGAACACCATATATTTT	CASSLSPGPGNTIYF
.	TRBV9	TRBJ1-3	.	TGTGCCAGCAGCGGCCCCACAGGTACGGGGCGCACCATATATTTT	CASSGPTGTGRTIYF
TRBD1	TRBV7-9	TRBJ1-5	.	TGTGCCAGCAGCTTTGTTCCCGGGACAGCCCTTAGCAATCAGCCCCAGCATTTT	CASSFVPGTALSNQPQHF
.	TRBV12-3/TRBV12-4	TRBJ2-1	once	TGTGCCAGCAGTCTAGGATATGAGCAGTTCTTC	CASSLGYEQFF
.	TRBV12-5	TRBJ2-3	.	TGTGCTAGTGGTTTGGTAGGGGCCGGAGGCGCGCAGTATTTT	CASGLVGAGGAQYF
TRBD1	TRBV14	TRBJ1-1	.	TGTGCCAGCAGCCCCTTGATTACGGGACAGGGAATTATGAACACTGAAGCTTTCTTT	CASSPLITGQGIMNTEAFF
.	TRBV19	TRBJ2-2	.	TGTGCCAGTAGTATAGATCGAGCCTGGAACACCGGGGAGCTGTTTTTT	CASSIDRAWNTGELFF
.	TRBV24-1	TRBJ2-1	.	TGTGCCACCAGTGGGCTAAATCGCGATGAGCAGTTCTTC	CATSGLNRDEQFF
.	TRBV4-2	TRBJ1-6	.	TGTGCCAGCAGCCAGTCCGGGACCGGACGTTCACCCCTCCACTTT	CASSQSGTGRSPLHF